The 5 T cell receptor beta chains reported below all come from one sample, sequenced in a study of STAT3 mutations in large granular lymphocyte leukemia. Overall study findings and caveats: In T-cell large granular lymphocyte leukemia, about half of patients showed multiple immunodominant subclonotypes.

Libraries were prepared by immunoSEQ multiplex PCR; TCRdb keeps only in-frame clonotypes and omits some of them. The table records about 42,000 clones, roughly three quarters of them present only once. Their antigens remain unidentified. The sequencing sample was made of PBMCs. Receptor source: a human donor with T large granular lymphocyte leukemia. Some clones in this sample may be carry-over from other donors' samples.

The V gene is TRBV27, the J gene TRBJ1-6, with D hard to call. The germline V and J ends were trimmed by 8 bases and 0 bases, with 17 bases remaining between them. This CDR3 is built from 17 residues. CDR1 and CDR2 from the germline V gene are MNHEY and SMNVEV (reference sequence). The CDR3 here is CASQGGTTSSYNSPLHF. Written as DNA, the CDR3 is TGTGCCAGCCAAGGAGGCACAACGAGCTCCTATAATTCACCCCTCCACTTT.

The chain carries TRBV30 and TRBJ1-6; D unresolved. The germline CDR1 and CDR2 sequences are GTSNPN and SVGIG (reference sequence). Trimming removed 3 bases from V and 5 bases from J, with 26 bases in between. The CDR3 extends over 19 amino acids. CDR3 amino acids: CAWSNHIIGWRSDNSPLHF. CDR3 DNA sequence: TGTGCCTGGAGCAACCACATCATTGGGTGGAGATCGGATAATTCACCCCTCCACTTT.

CDR3 protein: CASSPRADRGQHF. As DNA, the CDR3 is TGTGCCAGTAGTCCACGGGCGGACAGGGGGCAGCATTTT. V and J are TRBV19 and TRBJ1-5; 10 nucleotides agree with TRBD1. The CDR3 is made up of 13 amino acids. Germline assignment: CDR1 LNHDA and CDR2 SQIVND (reference sequence). V lost 5 bases and J lost 13; bases outside the gene matches: 8.

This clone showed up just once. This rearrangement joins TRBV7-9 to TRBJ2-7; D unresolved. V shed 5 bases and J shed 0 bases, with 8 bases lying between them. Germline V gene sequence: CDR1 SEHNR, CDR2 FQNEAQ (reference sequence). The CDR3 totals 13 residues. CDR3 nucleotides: TGTGCCAGCAGCGCCGAGGTCTCCTACGAGCAGTACGTC. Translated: CASSAEVSYEQYV.

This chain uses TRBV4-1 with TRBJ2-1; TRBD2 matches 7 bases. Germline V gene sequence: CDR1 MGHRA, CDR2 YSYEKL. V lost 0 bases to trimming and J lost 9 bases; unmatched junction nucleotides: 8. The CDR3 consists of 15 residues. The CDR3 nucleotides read TGCGCCAGCAGCCAAGATCAAGGGGACTATGGTGAGCAGTTCTTC. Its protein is CASSQDQGDYGEQFF.